This TCR beta chain was found in a study of early T cells in non-severe SARS-CoV-2 infection. This clonotype was seen a handful of times. The V gene's germline CDR1 is SQVTM and CDR2 ANQGSEA. The CDR3 consists of 13 residues. V shed 7 bases, J shed 2 bases, and the junction held 6 bases outside the gene matches. The library protocol tagged individual cDNA molecules with unique molecular identifiers. MiXCR, run by TCRdb on the 5' RACE reads, gives a single entry per CDR3 protein. The sample carries around 83,000 distinct CDR3 sequences, approximately 12% recorded once. This chain uses TRBV29-1 with TRBJ1-2; 8 nucleotides line up with TRBD1. Sequences were derived from whole blood, sampled at baseline. The clonotype originates from an adult who was a healthcare worker with PCR-confirmed SARS-CoV-2 infection or an uninfected control (not recorded which). As DNA, the CDR3 is TGCAGCGCTACGACAGGGGAAAACTATGGCTACACCTTC. Its translation: CSATTGENYGYTF. The full variable domain, rest sourced from reference TRBV29-1 and TRBJ1-2, is SAVISQKPSRDICQRGTSLTIQCQVDSQVTMMFWYRQQPGQSLTLIATANQGSEATYESGFVIDKFPISRPNLTFSTLTVSNMSPEDSSIYLCSATTGENYGYTFGSGTRLTVV.